This is a list of T cell receptor beta chains from one sample in a study of blood T cell repertoires in COVID-19. Assay used: immunoSEQ multiplex PCR; TCRdb lists only in-frame clones, some missing. The sample shows about 45,000 clones, around nine tenths of them seen only once. Sequencing was performed on peripheral blood. The receptors here all came from a man aged 70 or older with active COVID-19. CDR3s include the opening cysteine and the closing phenylalanine or tryptophan.

J	V	CDR3
TRBJ2-2	TRBV15	CATSGPGMARGTGELFF
TRBJ1-3	TRBV6-5	CASSYDRSSGNTIYF
TRBJ2-2	TRBV27	CASTYRENTGELFF
TRBJ2-3	TRBV3-1/TRBV3-2	CASSPAGRDTQYF
TRBJ2-1	TRBV6-5	CASSYSMVGRYNEQFF
TRBJ1-1	TRBV6-6	CASSYSKQLNTEAFF
TRBJ2-5	TRBV24-1	CATGSTLTATQYF
TRBJ1-5	TRBV4-1	CASSQVISGPQHF
TRBJ1-4	TRBV15	CATSPGREKLFF
TRBJ2-1	TRBV4-3	CASSQSGTGPYNEQFF
TRBJ2-7	TRBV7-8	CASSHLPRQGVKYEQYF
TRBJ2-3	TRBV16	CASSQQNPTDTQYF
TRBJ2-7	TRBV7-8	CASSTRVSSYEQYF
TRBJ2-1	TRBV27	CASTNAGTSVRNEQFF
TRBJ2-4	TRBV6-1	CASSADRDGSKNIQYF
TRBJ1-1	TRBV5-8	CASRVKTGGDTEAFF
TRBJ2-7	TRBV5-8	CASSPGTSGRATEQYF
TRBJ2-1	TRBV15	CATSNLLAGGPNEQFF
TRBJ1-2	TRBV21-1	CASSKPGVRYGYTF
TRBJ2-6	TRBV27	CASQRRGGTGGAEGANVLTF
TRBJ2-3	TRBV5-1	CASSSSLAGGASTDTQYF
TRBJ2-3	TRBV9	CASSVEGLYWGADTQYF
TRBJ1-1	TRBV7-9	CASSNPRGGTLNTEAFF
TRBJ2-5	TRBV7-2	CASSLDSPRTQYF
TRBJ1-2	TRBV6-2/TRBV6-3	CASSSRRTRNLYGYTF
TRBJ2-5	TRBV2	CASSEQASAQETQYF
TRBJ2-5	TRBV7-2	CASSLARSLASRETQYF
TRBJ1-6	TRBV18	CASSSDRENSPLHF
TRBJ2-5	TRBV2	CASSSDRGQETQYF
TRBJ2-1	TRBV28	CASLRNTGGRDEQFF
TRBJ1-1	TRBV28	CASSLLQGGAFF
TRBJ2-1	TRBV15	CATGRGTGAGNEQFF
TRBJ2-5	TRBV5-1	CASSLGRVKETQYF
TRBJ2-3	TRBV9	CASSPRSVGGASTDTQYF
TRBJ2-7	TRBV28	CATRRDRVDEQYF
TRBJ2-1	TRBV28	CASSSRTGSYNEQFF
TRBJ2-3	TRBV5-5	CASSLGVSGRVDTQYF
TRBJ1-1	TRBV6-6	CASRPLRGEAFF
TRBJ2-2	TRBV30	CAWSWGGASTGELFF